The rows below give T cell receptor beta chains drawn from one sample of a study of chemoradiotherapy in HPV16-positive cancers. The data were produced by immunoSEQ multiplex PCR, yet TCRdb's version contains in-frame clones alone and is incomplete. Among 20,000 or so clones, approximately 90% were seen once, and the ten largest hold about 5.6%. The specimen was blood, collected from a patient who underwent chemoradiotherapy. The receptors stem from a human donor with HPV-associated anogenital cancer. The conserved cysteine and the conserved F or W are not part of the CDR3 here. Only part of the rows carry a size: once, few, many, or a class if the clone is expanded.

length | J | V | size | CDR3
11 | TRBJ1-2 | TRBV2 | NA | ASSGGGPGGYT
13 | TRBJ2-1 | TRBV7-3 | NA | ASSLMVQGPNEQF
14 | TRBJ2-7 | TRBV18 | NA | ASSGRSGTGGNEQY
14 | TRBJ1-1 | TRBV7-9 | NA | ASDEMTGIMNTEAF
13 | TRBJ2-7 | TRBV28 | NA | ASSTGAGTNHEQY
13 | TRBJ1-6 | TRBV5-6 | NA | ASSLVDNYNSPLH
13 | TRBJ2-1 | TRBV11-2 | NA | ASSRDRGHSNEQF
13 | TRBJ1-5 | TRBV7-8 | NA | ASSSTRQENQPQH
12 | TRBJ1-3 | TRBV7-2 | few | ASSLANSGNTIY
16 | TRBJ2-2 | TRBV9 | NA | ASSVALLVAGKDGELF
10 | TRBJ1-1 | TRBV11-2 | NA | ASSLRTGGAF
14 | TRBJ2-5 | TRBV5-4 | NA | ASSPGSGGAFETQY
11 | TRBJ1-2 | TRBV28 | NA | ASIGQTLYGYT
13 | TRBJ2-3 | TRBV27 | NA | ASNPAGGRRDTQY
13 | TRBJ2-3 | TRBV5-8 | few | ASSVSGGLTDTQY
14 | TRBJ2-6 | TRBV27 | NA | ASSLSQGQGANVLT
14 | TRBJ1-6 | TRBV5-4 | NA | ASSSFGSSANSPLH
13 | TRBJ2-7 | TRBV7-6 | NA | ASSAVQGADYEQY
16 | TRBJ2-7 | TRBV2 | few | ASSEAPPGGPYSYEQY
13 | TRBJ1-1 | TRBV15 | NA | ATSKDQGGKAEAF
12 | TRBJ1-6 | TRBV5-1 | NA | ASSLKGYNSPLH
14 | TRBJ1-1 | TRBV5-1 | NA | ASSLRVSGGRTEAF
13 | TRBJ1-4 | TRBV11-2 | NA | ASSLDGTGKEKLF
16 | TRBJ2-7 | TRBV29-1 | NA | SASSWTGQASGSYEQY
13 | TRBJ2-2 | TRBV5-8 | NA | ASSFNLVLPGELF
13 | TRBJ1-4 | TRBV10-2 | NA | ASNADGGTNEKLF
11 | TRBJ1-2 | TRBV19 | NA | ASSRQGGYGYT
13 | TRBJ2-1 | TRBV18 | NA | ASSPLGRGDNEQF
16 | TRBJ2-1 | TRBV7-2 | once | ASSSKGGLAGVYNEQF
17 | TRBJ2-3 | TRBV6-1 | NA | ASSAAGLAGLWGTDTQY
13 | TRBJ1-6 | TRBV25-1 | NA | ATSEGGTDISPLH
19 | TRBJ2-3 | TRBV30 | NA | AWRGPKHRLAGGSSTDTQY
16 | TRBJ1-5 | TRBV2 | few | ASSDDRGNLWGNQPQH
13 | TRBJ2-2 | TRBV7-9 | NA | ASSEGQGETGELF
12 | TRBJ2-1 | TRBV7-6 | NA | ASSLAGGNNEQF
15 | TRBJ1-1 | TRBV14 | NA | ASSQPSWGPKNTEAF
12 | TRBJ2-2 | TRBV19 | NA | ASSRGGGAGELF
12 | TRBJ1-1 | TRBV7-6 | NA | ASSFGQGDTEAF
10 | TRBJ2-1 | TRBV30 | NA | AWVPSVNEQF
12 | TRBJ1-2 | TRBV4-2 | once | ASSQGDGDYGYT